Included here is one TCR beta chain sequence, with context. Germline V lookup: CDR1 MNHNY, CDR2 SVGAGI (reference sequence). The CDR3 consists of 16 residues. Losses at the gene ends were 5 bases for V and 1 base for J; bases not matched to a gene: 7. 60 Vbeta and 13 Jbeta primers were used in PCR. Sequenced by immunoSEQ multiplex PCR; TCRdb stores in-frame clones only, minus some. This sample carries around 140,000 clones, with 0.9% to 1% going to the ten biggest clones. This specimen comes from a study of cytomegalovirus exposure and HLA in healthy donors. Study-wide background: Out of 170 million or so T cells, an earlier analysis found some 120 million unique TCR beta sequences in total.

The V call is TRBV6-6, the J call TRBJ2-7; 11 bases match TRBD2. The sequence was collected from a male donor in good health and CMV-seronegative. Sequencing used PBMCs. CDR3 sequence: CASSPKTSGVSYEQYF. As DNA, the CDR3 is TGTGCCAGCAGTCCTAAGACTAGCGGGGTATCCTACGAGCAGTACTTC.